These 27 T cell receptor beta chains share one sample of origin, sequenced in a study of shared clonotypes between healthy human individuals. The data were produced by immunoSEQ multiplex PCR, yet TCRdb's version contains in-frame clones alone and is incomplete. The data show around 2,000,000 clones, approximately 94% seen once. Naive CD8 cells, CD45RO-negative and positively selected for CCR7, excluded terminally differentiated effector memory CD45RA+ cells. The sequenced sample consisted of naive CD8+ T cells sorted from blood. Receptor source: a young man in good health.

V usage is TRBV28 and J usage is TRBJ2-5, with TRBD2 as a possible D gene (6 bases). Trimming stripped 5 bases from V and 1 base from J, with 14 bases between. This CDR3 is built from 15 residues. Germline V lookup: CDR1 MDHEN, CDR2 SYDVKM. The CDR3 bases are TGTGCCAGCAGTCTAAGACGGAGGGCCCAAGAGACCCAGTACTTC. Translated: CASSLRRRAQETQYF.

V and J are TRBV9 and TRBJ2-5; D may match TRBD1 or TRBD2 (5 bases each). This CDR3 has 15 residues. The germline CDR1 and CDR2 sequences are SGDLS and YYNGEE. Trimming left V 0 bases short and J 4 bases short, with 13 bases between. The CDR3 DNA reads TGTGCCAGCAGCGTAGGGGGGTGGCAGGGAGAGACCCAGTACTTC. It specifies CASSVGGWQGETQYF.

In DNA form, the CDR3 reads TGTGCCAGCGTAGCCGAGGACACAGATACGCAGTATTTT. Amino acid sequence: CASVAEDTDTQYF. V and J are TRBV2 and TRBJ2-3; D is ambiguous. CDR3 length: 13 amino acids. The ends were cut back, 8 bases at V and 2 bases at J, with 11 bases in the middle. Germline-derived CDR1 and CDR2 are SNHLY and FYNNEI.

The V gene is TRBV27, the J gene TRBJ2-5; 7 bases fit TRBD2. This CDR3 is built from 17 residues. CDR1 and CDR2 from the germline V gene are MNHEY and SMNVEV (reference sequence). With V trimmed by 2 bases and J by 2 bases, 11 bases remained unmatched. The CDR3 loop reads CASSLLGLAGLQETQYF. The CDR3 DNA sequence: TGTGCCAGCAGTTTACTCGGGTTAGCGGGCCTTCAAGAGACCCAGTACTTC.

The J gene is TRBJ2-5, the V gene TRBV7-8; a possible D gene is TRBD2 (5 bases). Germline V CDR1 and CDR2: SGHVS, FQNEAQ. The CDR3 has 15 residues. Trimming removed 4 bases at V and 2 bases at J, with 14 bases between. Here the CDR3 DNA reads TGTGCCAGCAGCTCCTCTCAGGACTTTCAAGAGACCCAGTACTTC. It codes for CASSSSQDFQETQYF.

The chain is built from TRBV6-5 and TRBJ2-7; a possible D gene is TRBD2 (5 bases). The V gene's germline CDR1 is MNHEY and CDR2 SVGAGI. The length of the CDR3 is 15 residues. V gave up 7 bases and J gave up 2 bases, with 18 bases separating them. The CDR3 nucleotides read TGTGCCAGCACCATCTCTGCAGAGAGGGCCTACGAGCAGTACTTC. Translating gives CASTISAERAYEQYF.

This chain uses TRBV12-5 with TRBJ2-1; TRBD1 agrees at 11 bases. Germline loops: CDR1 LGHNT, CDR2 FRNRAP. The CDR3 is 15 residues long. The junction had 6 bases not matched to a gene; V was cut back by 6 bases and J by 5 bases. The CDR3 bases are TGTGCTAGTGGCACCGGACAGGGGGCTAACAATGAGCAGTTCTTC. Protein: CASGTGQGANNEQFF.

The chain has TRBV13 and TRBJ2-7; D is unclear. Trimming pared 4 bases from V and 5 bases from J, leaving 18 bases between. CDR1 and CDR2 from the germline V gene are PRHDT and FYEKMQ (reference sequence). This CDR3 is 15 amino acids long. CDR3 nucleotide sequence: TGTGCCAGCAGCTCCGTCTCGATTGGGCTCGACGAGCAGTACTTC. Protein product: CASSSVSIGLDEQYF.

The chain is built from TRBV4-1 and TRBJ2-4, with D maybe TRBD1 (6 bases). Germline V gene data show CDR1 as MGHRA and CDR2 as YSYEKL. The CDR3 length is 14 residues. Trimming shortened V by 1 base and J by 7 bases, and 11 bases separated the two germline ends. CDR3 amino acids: CASSQGPDRNIQYF. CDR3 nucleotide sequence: TGCGCCAGCAGCCAAGGGCCCGACAGGAACATTCAGTACTTC.

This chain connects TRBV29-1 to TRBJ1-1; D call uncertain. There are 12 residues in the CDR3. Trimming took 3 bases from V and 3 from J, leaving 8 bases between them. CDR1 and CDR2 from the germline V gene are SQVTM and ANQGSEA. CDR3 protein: CSVDADYTEAFF. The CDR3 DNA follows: TGCAGCGTTGATGCGGACTACACTGAAGCTTTCTTT.

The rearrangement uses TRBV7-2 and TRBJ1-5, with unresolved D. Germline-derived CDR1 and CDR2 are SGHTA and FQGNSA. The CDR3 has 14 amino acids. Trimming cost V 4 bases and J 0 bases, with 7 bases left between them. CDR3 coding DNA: TGTGCCAGCAGCTCGAAAGGTAGCAATCAGCCCCAGCATTTT. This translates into CASSSKGSNQPQHF.

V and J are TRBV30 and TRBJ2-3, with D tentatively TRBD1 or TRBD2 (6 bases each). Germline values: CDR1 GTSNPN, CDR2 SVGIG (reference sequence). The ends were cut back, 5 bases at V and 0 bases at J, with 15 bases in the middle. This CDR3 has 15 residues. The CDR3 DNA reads TGTGCCTGGGGACCGGGGGACACGAGCACAGATACGCAGTATTTT. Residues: CAWGPGDTSTDTQYF.

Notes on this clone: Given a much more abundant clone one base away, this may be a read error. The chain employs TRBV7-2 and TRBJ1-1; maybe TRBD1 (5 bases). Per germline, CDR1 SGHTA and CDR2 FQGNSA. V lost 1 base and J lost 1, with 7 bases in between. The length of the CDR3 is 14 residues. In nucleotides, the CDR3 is TGTGCCAGCAGCTTAGAAGGGGAGAACACTGAAGCTTTCTTT. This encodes CASSLEGENTEAFF.

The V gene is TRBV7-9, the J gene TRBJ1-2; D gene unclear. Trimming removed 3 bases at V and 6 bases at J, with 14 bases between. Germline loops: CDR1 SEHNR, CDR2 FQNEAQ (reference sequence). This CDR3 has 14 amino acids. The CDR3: CASSFPGPANGYTF. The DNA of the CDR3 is TGTGCCAGCAGCTTTCCGGGTCCCGCCAATGGCTACACCTTC.

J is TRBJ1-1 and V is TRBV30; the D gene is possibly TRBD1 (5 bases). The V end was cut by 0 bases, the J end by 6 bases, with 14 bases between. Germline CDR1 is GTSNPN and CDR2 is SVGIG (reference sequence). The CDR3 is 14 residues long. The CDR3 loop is CAWSVSGFTAEAFF. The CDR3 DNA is TGTGCCTGGAGTGTGTCAGGGTTTACCGCTGAAGCTTTCTTT.

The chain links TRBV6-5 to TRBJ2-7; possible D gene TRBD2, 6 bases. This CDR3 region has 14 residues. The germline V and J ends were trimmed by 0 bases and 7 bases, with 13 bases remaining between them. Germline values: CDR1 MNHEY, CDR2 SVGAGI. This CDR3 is CASSYSGGFGEQYF. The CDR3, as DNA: TGTGCCAGCAGTTACTCAGGAGGGTTCGGAGAGCAGTACTTC.

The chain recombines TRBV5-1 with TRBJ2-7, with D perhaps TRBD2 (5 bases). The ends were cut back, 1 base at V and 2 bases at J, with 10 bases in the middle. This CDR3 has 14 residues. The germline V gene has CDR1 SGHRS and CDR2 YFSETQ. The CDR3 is CASSLFGDTYEQYF. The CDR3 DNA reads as TGCGCCAGCAGCTTGTTCGGGGATACCTACGAGCAGTACTTC.

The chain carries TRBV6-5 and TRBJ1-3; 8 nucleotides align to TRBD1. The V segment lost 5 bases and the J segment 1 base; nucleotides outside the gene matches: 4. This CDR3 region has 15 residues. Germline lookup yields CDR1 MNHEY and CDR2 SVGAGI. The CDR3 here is CASSRRTGSGNTIYF. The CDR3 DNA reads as TGTGCCAGCAGTCGTCGGACAGGGTCTGGAAACACCATATATTTT.

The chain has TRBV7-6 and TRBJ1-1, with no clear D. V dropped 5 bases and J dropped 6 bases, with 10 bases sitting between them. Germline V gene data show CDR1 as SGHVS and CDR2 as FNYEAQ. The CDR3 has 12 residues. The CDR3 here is CASSPVGAEAFF. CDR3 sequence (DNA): TGTGCCAGCAGCCCGGTCGGAGCTGAAGCTTTCTTT.

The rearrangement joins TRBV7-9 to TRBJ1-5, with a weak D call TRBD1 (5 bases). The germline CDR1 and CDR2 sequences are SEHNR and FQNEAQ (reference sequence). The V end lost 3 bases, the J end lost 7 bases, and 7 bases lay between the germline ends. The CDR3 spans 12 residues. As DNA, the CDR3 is TGTGCCAGCAGCTTCCAGGGACAGCCCCAGCATTTT. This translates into CASSFQGQPQHF.

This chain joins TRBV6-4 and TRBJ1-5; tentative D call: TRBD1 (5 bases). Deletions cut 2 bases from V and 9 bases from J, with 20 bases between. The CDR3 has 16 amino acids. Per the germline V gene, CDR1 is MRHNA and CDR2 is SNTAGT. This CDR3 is CASSDGGGMEFGPQHF. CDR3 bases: TGTGCCAGCAGTGACGGCGGGGGAATGGAATTCGGGCCCCAGCATTTT.

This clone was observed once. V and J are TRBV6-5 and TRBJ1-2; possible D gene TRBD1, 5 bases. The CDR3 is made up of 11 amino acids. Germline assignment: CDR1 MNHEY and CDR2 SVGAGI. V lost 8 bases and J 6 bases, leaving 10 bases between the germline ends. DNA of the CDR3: TGTGCCAGCGGGGGGTTCGATGGCTACACCTTC. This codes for CASGGFDGYTF.

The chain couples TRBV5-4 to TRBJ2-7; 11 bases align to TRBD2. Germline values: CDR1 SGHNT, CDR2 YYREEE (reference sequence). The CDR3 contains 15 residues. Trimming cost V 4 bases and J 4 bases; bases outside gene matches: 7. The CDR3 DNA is TGTGCCAGCAGCATCGGGACTAGCGGCCTGTACGAGCAGTACTTC. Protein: CASSIGTSGLYEQYF.

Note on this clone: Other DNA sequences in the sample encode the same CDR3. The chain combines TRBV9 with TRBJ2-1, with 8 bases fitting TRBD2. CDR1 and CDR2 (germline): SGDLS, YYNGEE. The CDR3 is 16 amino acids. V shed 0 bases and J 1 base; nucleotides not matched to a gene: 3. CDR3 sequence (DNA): TGTGCCAGCAGCGTAGTTGCGGGGGGTTCCTACAATGAGCAGTTCTTC. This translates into CASSVVAGGSYNEQFF.

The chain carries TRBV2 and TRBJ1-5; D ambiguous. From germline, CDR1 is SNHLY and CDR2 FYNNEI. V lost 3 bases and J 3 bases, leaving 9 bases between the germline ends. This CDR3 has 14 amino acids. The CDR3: CASSDGQLNQPQHF. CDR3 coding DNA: TGTGCCAGCAGTGACGGCCAGCTCAATCAGCCCCAGCATTTT.

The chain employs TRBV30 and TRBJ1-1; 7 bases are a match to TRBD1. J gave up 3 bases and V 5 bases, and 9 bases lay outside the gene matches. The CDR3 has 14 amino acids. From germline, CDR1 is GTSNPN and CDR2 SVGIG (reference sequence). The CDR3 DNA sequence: TGTGCCTGGGGACAGGAAAACGTAGACACTGAAGCTTTCTTT. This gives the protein CAWGQENVDTEAFF.

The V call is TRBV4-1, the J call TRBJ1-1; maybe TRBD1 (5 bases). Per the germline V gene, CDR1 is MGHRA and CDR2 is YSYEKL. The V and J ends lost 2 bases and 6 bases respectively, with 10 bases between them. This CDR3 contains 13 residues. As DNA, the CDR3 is TGCGCCAGCAGCCAAAAGGGGTTAGCTGAAGCTTTCTTT. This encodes CASSQKGLAEAFF.